One and the same sample provided the 19 T cell receptor beta chains below, sequenced in a study of regulatory T cells in long-lasting Graves disease. Libraries of TCR beta came from iRepertoire HTBI primers plus Arm-PCR of CDR3 regions. Via MiXCR, TCRdb re-called the multiplex PCR reads, giving one row per CDR3 protein. The table records 500,000 or so distinct CDR3 sequences, approximately 16% of them present only once. Time point reported: newly diagnosed GD, antithyroid drugs for less than 3 months. RNA extracted from PBMCs served as the sequencing template. The same sample was also studied in work on T cells in Graves' hyperthyroidism and ophthalmopathy.

Source: peripheral blood mononuclear cells (PBMCs), taken at new diagnosis, from a patient treated with antithyroid drugs. All receptors derive from a woman aged 40 to 65 with Graves disease.

This rearrangement joins TRBV10-2 to TRBJ2-3; D not certain. The CDR3 is made up of 15 amino acids. Germline V gene lookup returns CDR1 WSHSY and CDR2 SAAADI. V was clipped by 2 bases and J by 1 base, with 10 bases between them. The CDR3 region is CASSEEYRGTDTQYF. Here the CDR3 DNA reads TGCGCCAGCAGTGAGGAGTATAGGGGCACAGATACGCAGTATTTT.

This rearrangement joins TRBV28 to TRBJ2-7; D is uncertain. Germline V CDR1 and CDR2: MDHEN, SYDVKM. Trimming took 6 bases from V and 4 from J, leaving 7 bases between them. The CDR3 contains 11 residues. CDR3 coding DNA: TGTGCCAGCAGGGGCCTATACGAGCAGTACTTC. Translated: CASRGLYEQYF. Based on the CDR3 plus reference TRBV28 and TRBJ2-7, the full variable domain is DVKVTQSSRYLVKRTGEKVFLECVQDMDHENMFWYRQDPGLGLRLIYFSYDVKMKEKGDIPEGYSVSREKKERFSLILESASTNQTSMYLCASRGLYEQYFGPGTRLTVT.

The chain couples TRBV27 to TRBJ2-3; unclear D gene. Per germline, CDR1 MNHEY and CDR2 SMNVEV (reference sequence). The CDR3 runs to 14 residues. Trimming removed 3 bases at V and 4 bases at J, with 11 bases between. The CDR3 DNA reads as TGTGCCAGCAGTTTCACCCCCTTGGCAGATACGCAGTATTTT. Translation: CASSFTPLADTQYF.

At least ten counts were recorded for this clonotype. The chain is built from TRBV27 and TRBJ2-7; D perhaps matches TRBD2 (5 bases). CDR1 and CDR2 (germline): MNHEY, SMNVEV (reference sequence). V shed 6 bases and J shed 2 bases, with 14 bases lying between them. The CDR3 sequence is 14 residues long. The CDR3 nucleotides read TGTGCCAGCAGCTTCACCGGGATGCCCTACGAGCAGTACTTC. Protein product: CASSFTGMPYEQYF.

This clonotype appeared a few times. CDR3 sequence reads: CASSGRQDGNTEAFF. CDR3 nucleotide sequence: TGTGCCAGCAGCGGTCGACAGGACGGCAACACTGAAGCTTTCTTT. The chain is built from TRBV9 and TRBJ1-1, with D possibly being TRBD1 (6 bases). The germline V gene encodes CDR1 SGDLS and CDR2 YYNGEE. The CDR3 length is 15 residues. Trimming removed 3 bases at V and 2 bases at J, with 14 bases between.

This chain connects TRBV9 to TRBJ2-2, with 9 bases that match TRBD2. In germline, CDR1 is SGDLS, CDR2 YYNGEE. Trimming cost V 0 bases and J 2 bases; bases outside gene matches: 5. The CDR3 is 17 residues long. The CDR3 bases are TGTGCCAGCAGCGTAGGCCTAGCGGGGATCAACACCGGGGAGCTGTTTTTT. Residues: CASSVGLAGINTGELFF.

In this sample, this clonotype turned up many times. This rearrangement joins TRBV20-1 to TRBJ2-3, with D possibly TRBD1 on 5 matching bases. Germline CDR1 DFQATT, CDR2 SNEGSKA (reference sequence). V was trimmed by 4 bases and J by 3 bases, leaving 14 bases between them. There are 14 residues in the CDR3. CDR3 sequence reads: CSANGAQVTDTQYF. The CDR3 nucleotides read TGCAGTGCTAATGGGGCTCAGGTGACAGATACGCAGTATTTT.

This clonotype came up a few times. The genes are TRBV6-1 and TRBJ1-2, with a tentative D call TRBD1 (5 bases). The CDR3 covers 13 residues. The germline V and J ends were trimmed by 6 bases and 6 bases, with 14 bases remaining between them. The germline CDR1 and CDR2 sequences are MNHNS and SASEGT. The CDR3 DNA is TGTGCCAGCAGCGGGACGGTTGAGGATGGCTACACCTTC. Its translation: CASSGTVEDGYTF.

The table lists this clonotype with many counts. The chain uses TRBV18 and TRBJ2-1; 10 positions match TRBD2. CDR3 size: 16 residues. The V and J ends lost 0 bases and 5 bases, in that order; junction bases with no gene match: 4. Germline V lookup: CDR1 KGHSH, CDR2 LQKENI. The CDR3 loop is CASSPPYSGGDNEQFF. CDR3 bases: TGTGCCAGCTCACCACCTTACAGCGGGGGGGACAATGAGCAGTTCTTC.

At least ten counts were recorded for this clonotype. V is TRBV18 and J is TRBJ1-1; tentatively, D is TRBD1 (5 bases). Per the germline V gene, CDR1 is KGHSH and CDR2 is LQKENI. V lost 4 bases and J 10 bases, leaving 19 bases between the germline ends. The CDR3 is made up of 14 amino acids. The CDR3 region is CASSRGAGSGGAFF. The CDR3 DNA is TGTGCCAGCTCACGAGGAGCCGGGAGTGGGGGAGCTTTCTTT. Full variable domain (remainder filled in from reference TRBV18 and TRBJ1-1): NAGVMQNPRHLVRRRGQEARLRCSPMKGHSHVYWYRQLPEEGLKFMVYLQKENIIDESGMPKERFSAEFPKEGPSILRIQQVVRGDSAAYFCASSRGAGSGGAFFGQGTRLTVV.

This rearrangement joins TRBV7-9 to TRBJ1-3; a weak D match, TRBD1 (6 bases). The CDR3 has 14 residues. V was trimmed by 5 bases and J by 2 bases, leaving 10 bases between them. Germline CDR1 reads SEHNR; CDR2 reads FQNEAQ (reference sequence). CDR3 nucleotide sequence: TGTGCCAGCAGCAACAGGGTTACTGGAAACACCATATATTTT. It codes for CASSNRVTGNTIYF.

V is TRBV4-1 and J is TRBJ2-1; D may be TRBD2 (6 bases). The CDR3 runs 15 residues. Trimming took 1 base from V and 5 from J, leaving 12 bases between them. Germline V gives CDR1 MGHRA, CDR2 YSYEKL. CDR3 residues: CASSQGRAVNNEQFF. As DNA, the CDR3 is TGCGCCAGCAGCCAAGGGAGGGCGGTAAACAATGAGCAGTTCTTC.

The table lists this clonotype with many counts. This chain's CDR3 is CASSQRWGNEQFF. CDR3 DNA: TGTGCCAGCAGCCAGAGGTGGGGCAATGAGCAGTTCTTC. This chain joins TRBV3-1 and TRBJ2-1; no firm D call. V was pared by 3 bases and J by 6 bases, with 9 bases between. Germline CDR1 is LGHDT and CDR2 is YNNKEL (reference sequence). This CDR3 spans 13 amino acids.

The J gene is TRBJ2-7, the V gene TRBV19; D might be TRBD1 or TRBD2, each matching 5 bases. Germline V gene data show CDR1 as LNHDA and CDR2 as SQIVND (reference sequence). The CDR3 sequence is 15 residues long. With 6 bases removed from V and 2 bases from J, the gap between germline ends came to 17 bases. The CDR3 here is CASSLGVGSPYEQYF. As DNA, the CDR3 is TGTGCCAGTAGCTTGGGGGTTGGCAGCCCCTACGAGCAGTACTTC.

The chain employs TRBV5-1 and TRBJ1-4, with D perhaps TRBD1 (5 bases). CDR3 length: 15 residues. Germline V gene lookup returns CDR1 SGHRS and CDR2 YFSETQ. Trimming removed 5 bases from V and 0 bases from J, with 11 bases in between. CDR3 sequence reads: CASRSDSATNEKLFF. CDR3 nucleotides: TGCGCCAGCAGATCCGACAGTGCAACTAATGAAAAACTGTTTTTT.

This clonotype was counted only a few times. A clone one base away is much larger, so this may be a read error. V and J are TRBV6-2 or TRBV6-3 and TRBJ1-1, with unresolved D. The CDR3 has 12 amino acids. V gave up 5 bases and J gave up 7 bases, with 11 bases separating them. The germline V gene has CDR1 MNHEY and CDR2 SVGEGT. The CDR3 loop is CASSGSQLEAFF. DNA for the CDR3: TGTGCCAGCAGTGGGTCGCAGCTTGAAGCTTTCTTT.

Turning to this clonotype: This may come from a read error, since a much larger clone is one base off. The chain links TRBV11-2 to TRBJ2-7, with D maybe TRBD2 (7 bases). Trimming cost V 4 bases and J 7 bases, with 26 bases left between them. The CDR3 contains 17 residues. From germline, CDR1 is SGHAT and CDR2 FQNNGV. CDR3 amino acids: CASSSPVAGARYNEQYF. In DNA, the CDR3 is TGTGCCAGCAGCTCCCCGGTGGCGGGGGCAAGATACAATGAGCAGTACTTC.

V and J are TRBV18 and TRBJ2-7, with 8 bases fitting TRBD1. Germline CDR1 is KGHSH and CDR2 is LQKENI. CDR3 size: 15 residues. The V and J ends lost 3 bases and 4 bases, in that order; junction bases with no gene match: 8. This CDR3 is CASSPLDRVEYEQYF. The DNA of the CDR3 is TGTGCCAGCTCACCCTTGGACAGGGTGGAATACGAGCAGTACTTC.

This clonotype was recorded many times. The chain carries TRBV12-3 or TRBV12-4 and TRBJ1-1; unclear D gene. The CDR3 has 12 residues. Trimming took 8 bases from V and 4 from J, leaving 11 bases between them. The CDR3 sequence: CASAAGVTEAFF. The CDR3 DNA is TGTGCCAGCGCAGCTGGGGTCACTGAAGCTTTCTTT.